This record covers a single T cell receptor (beta chain). Its antigen is still unknown. Sequenced by immunoSEQ multiplex PCR; TCRdb stores in-frame clones only, minus some. The sample yields 1.6 million or so clones, more than 95% seen once. This record belongs to a study of shared clonotypes between healthy human individuals. As for the study in general: A couple of women and three men aged 18 to 49 made up the donors. Study-level results: The study found lower generation probabilities in non-shared clonotypes than in those shared by all four donors. How much donors shared clonotypes was expected to be affected by sequencing depth. The rarefaction results pointed to incomplete sorted-subset sequencing despite large depth.

V gave up 3 bases and J gave up 4 bases, with 22 bases separating them. Germline CDR1 is SGHNT and CDR2 is YENEEA. The CDR3 totals 18 residues. Input material: naive CD4+ T cells sorted from blood. The subset was: CD45RA+ positively selected. The J gene is TRBJ2-1, the V gene TRBV11-3, with D tentatively TRBD2 (7 bases). This receptor was identified in a man aged 25 to 40 in good health. CDR3 sequence (DNA): TGTGCCAGCAGCTTTCGGGGGGCGGGAGCAGGAGGGTACAATGAGCAGTTCTTC. This encodes CASSFRGAGAGGYNEQFF.